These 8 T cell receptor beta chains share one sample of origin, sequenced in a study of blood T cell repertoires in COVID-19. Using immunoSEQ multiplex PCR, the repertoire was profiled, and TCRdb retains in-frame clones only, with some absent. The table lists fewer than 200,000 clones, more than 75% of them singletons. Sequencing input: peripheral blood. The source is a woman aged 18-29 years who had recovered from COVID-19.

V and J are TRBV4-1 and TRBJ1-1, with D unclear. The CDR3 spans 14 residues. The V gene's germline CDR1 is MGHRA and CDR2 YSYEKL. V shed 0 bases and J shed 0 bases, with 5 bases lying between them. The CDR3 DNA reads TGCGCCAGCAGCCAAGAGTCAGTGAACACTGAAGCTTTCTTT. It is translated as CASSQESVNTEAFF.

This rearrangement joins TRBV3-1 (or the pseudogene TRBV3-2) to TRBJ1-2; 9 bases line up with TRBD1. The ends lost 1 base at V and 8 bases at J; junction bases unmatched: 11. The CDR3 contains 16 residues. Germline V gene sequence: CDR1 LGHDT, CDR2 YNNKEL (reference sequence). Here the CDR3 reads CASSQGPRDRAEGYTF. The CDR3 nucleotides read TGTGCCAGCAGCCAAGGTCCCCGGGACAGGGCTGAAGGCTACACCTTC.

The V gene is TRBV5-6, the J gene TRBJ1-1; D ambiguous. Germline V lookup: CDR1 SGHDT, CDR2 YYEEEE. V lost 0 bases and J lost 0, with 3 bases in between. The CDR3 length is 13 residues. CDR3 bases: TGTGCCAGCAGCTTGGGAGTGAACACTGAAGCTTTCTTT. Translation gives CASSLGVNTEAFF.

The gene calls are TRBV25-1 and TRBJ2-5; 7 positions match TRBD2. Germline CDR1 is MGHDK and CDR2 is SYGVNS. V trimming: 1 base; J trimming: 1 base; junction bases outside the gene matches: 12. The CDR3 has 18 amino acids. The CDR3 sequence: CASSELSSSGHFQETQYF. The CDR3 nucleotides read TGTGCCAGCAGTGAATTAAGTTCTAGCGGACACTTCCAAGAGACCCAGTACTTC. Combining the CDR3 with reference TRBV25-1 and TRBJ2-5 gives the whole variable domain EADIYQTPRYLVIGTGKKITLECSQTMGHDKMYWYQQDPGMELHLIHYSYGVNSTEKGDLSSESTVSRIRTEHFPLTLESARPSHTSQYLCASSELSSSGHFQETQYFGPGTRLLVL.

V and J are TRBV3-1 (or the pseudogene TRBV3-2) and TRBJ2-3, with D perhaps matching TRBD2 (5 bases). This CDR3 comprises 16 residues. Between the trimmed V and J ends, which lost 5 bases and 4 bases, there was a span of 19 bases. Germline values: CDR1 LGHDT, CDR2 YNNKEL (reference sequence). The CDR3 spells CASSRRRGLRADTQYF. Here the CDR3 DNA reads TGTGCCAGCAGCAGACGGCGAGGGTTAAGGGCAGATACGCAGTATTTT.

The DNA of the CDR3 is TGTGCCACCAGCAGAGAACGACAGCTTAACTATGGCTACACCTTC. Encoded protein: CATSRERQLNYGYTF. V and J are TRBV15 and TRBJ1-2; D is perhaps TRBD1 (5 bases). CDR1 is LNHNV, CDR2 YYDKDF, per germline (reference sequence). The CDR3 is 15 residues long. Between the trimmed V and J ends, which lost 0 bases and 1 base, there was a span of 9 bases.

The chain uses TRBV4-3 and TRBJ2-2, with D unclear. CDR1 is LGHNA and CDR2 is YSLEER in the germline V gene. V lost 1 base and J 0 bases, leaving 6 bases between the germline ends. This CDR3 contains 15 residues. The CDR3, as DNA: TGCGCCAGCAGCCAAGGGTCTACGAACACCGGGGAGCTGTTTTTT. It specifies CASSQGSTNTGELFF.

CDR3 sequence reads: CAISMRQGVEAFF. The CDR3 DNA is TGTGCCATCAGTATGAGACAGGGTGTCGAAGCTTTCTTT. The rearrangement joins TRBV10-3 to TRBJ1-1; TRBD1 agrees at 7 bases. Germline V lookup: CDR1 ENHRY, CDR2 SYGVKD. This CDR3 is built from 13 residues. With V trimmed by 5 bases and J by 8 bases, 8 bases remained unmatched.